This paragraph reports one T cell receptor beta chain. The antigen is unknown. Given a much more abundant clone one base away, this may be a read error. The germline V gene encodes CDR1 DFQATT and CDR2 SNEGSKA (reference sequence). The CDR3 has 15 amino acids. V lost 3 bases, J lost 4 bases, and 9 bases stayed unmatched. The sample belongs to a study of Graves' ophthalmopathy and Graves' hyperthyroidism. Findings and limits, study-wide: Stable hyperthyroidism and ophthalmopathy were told apart by a 13-signature model, which achieved less than 90% sensitivity and nearly 84% specificity.

For repertoire sequencing, the TCR beta CDR3 regions were amplified from RNA transcripts. First-round RT-PCR relied on HTBI primers, and a second-round multiplex PCR came next. From the multiplex PCR reads, TCRdb called clonotypes with MiXCR, one entry per CDR3 protein. The sample carries over a million distinct CDR3 sequences, roughly two fifths recorded once. Sequencing input: peripheral blood or thyroid tissue (not recorded which). The TCR comes from an adult man with Graves' hyperthyroidism. This chain uses TRBV20-1 with TRBJ2-5, with 9 bases lining up with TRBD2. Here the CDR3 reads CSARTPAGGGETQYF. The DNA of the CDR3 is TGCAGTGCTAGGACACCAGCGGGGGGAGGAGAGACCCAGTACTTC.